This T cell receptor beta chain was obtained from a study of blood T cell repertoires in COVID-19 (dated by TCRdb to the early 2020s). Turning to the overall study: Samples covering the acute and convalescent phases of COVID-19 were provided by collaborators in the United States, Italy and Spain. The prospective study material was composed of cDNA or gDNA derived from T cells, B-cell-depleted T cells, or PBMCs. The dataset comprised deeply sampled blood TCRbeta repertoires from subjects exposed to, actively infected with, or recovered from COVID-19. The repertoires were released in a freely available public database meant as a resource for research on the immune response to SARS-CoV-2. The samples were drawn from the first 160 participants of the ongoing ImmuneRACE study and from 1,254 subjects provided by 6 global collaborators. Nearly every sample came with metadata listing a de-identified subject ID, COVID-19 status, age in years and sex. Where available, HLA class I and class II types were taken from metadata supplied by the sample provider and were not determined by assay-based typing. The full study reports these points: The amount of clinical and demographic metadata varied by source and participant and was provided uncurated.

TCRbeta CDR3 regions were amplified from genomic DNA by means of the immunoSEQ Assay, a bias-controlled multiplex PCR. Processing in the source paper ran as follows. The number of nucleated cells in each sample was estimated from the amplification of reference gene primers within the assay. To quantify the absolute abundance of each unique TCRbeta CDR3 rearrangement, sequence reads were collapsed and filtered. For each sample, productive Simpson clonality was calculated as the square root of Simpson's diversity index across productive rearrangements. TCRdb took this table from immuneACCESS and kept in-frame rearrangements with V and J called. Such tables lack part of the clones; where checked against another copy, unresolved V genes explain under half of the gap, and the rest is unexplained. The D gene and trimming were derived from the DNA, and the V and J assignments and clone size from that table. The sample includes tens of thousands of clones, with 89% observed a single time. The ten largest clones capture 10% to 15% of the sample.

V loses 4 bases, J loses 2 bases, and the germline ends lie 8 bases apart. There are 13 amino acids in the CDR3, from cysteine to phenylalanine inclusive. The read is trimmed to its CDR3 DNA, 39 bases read in frame from base 1. CDR1 and CDR2, looked up from the germline V gene, are KGHSH and LQKENI. Each collaborating institution followed its own protocols to collect whole blood in K2EDTA tubes. For TCRbeta analysis, collaborator samples were shipped as frozen whole blood, as isolated PBMCs, or as DNA extracted from either sample type. As for this clone: Its cognate antigen has yet to be identified. No much larger clone exists at a distance of one base, and base qualities are not known.

The chain employs TRBV18 and TRBJ1-2; no D gene call is confident. Sequenced sample: peripheral blood. This clonotype was obtained from a man aged 70-80 years with active or convalescent COVID-19. The sequenced DNA: TGTGCCAGCTCACTTGACATCAACTATGGCTACACCTTC. The encoded protein is CASSLDINYGYTF. With all but the CDR3 taken from the reference TRBV18 and TRBJ1-2 genes, the full variable domain is: NAGVMQNPRHLVRRRGQEARLRCSPMKGHSHVYWYRQLPEEGLKFMVYLQKENIIDESGMPKERFSAEFPKEGPSILRIQQVVRGDSAAYFCASSLDINYGYTFGSGTRLTVV.